Shown below are 8 T cell receptor beta chains from a single sample sequenced in a study of OX40 agonist ivuxolimab in advanced cancers. Sequencing was performed with immunoSEQ multiplex PCR; in TCRdb, only in-frame clones are kept and a portion is missing. The data show 49,000 or so clones, roughly nine tenths seen once. Specimen: CD4+ or CD8+ T cells sorted from blood, collected in a trial of the OX40 agonist ivuxolimab. The receptors here all came from an adult with an advanced solid tumor such as melanoma, head and neck, liver or kidney cancer.

The rearrangement uses TRBV4-2 and TRBJ2-1, with 12 bases identical to TRBD2. This CDR3 region has 18 residues. Germline loops: CDR1 LGHNA, CDR2 YNFKEQ. After removal of 6 bases from V and 6 bases from J, the junction contained 15 bases not matched to a gene. The CDR3 reads CASRKLAGGNGLFNEQFF. Written as DNA, the CDR3 is TGTGCCAGCAGGAAACTAGCGGGAGGTAACGGGCTTTTCAATGAGCAGTTCTTC.

Comment on this clone: The junction does not match germline at one end; this may be a read error. The chain recombines TRBV5-5 with TRBJ1-1, with D unclear. The CDR3 totals 16 residues. The germline V gene encodes CDR1 SGHKS and CDR2 YYEKEE (reference sequence). The CDR3 DNA follows: TGTGCCAGCAGCTCAGGTCACCAAATTCAGAACGCTGAAGCTTTCTTT. Protein product: CASSSGHQIQNAEAFF.

This clone occurred once. The rearrangement links TRBV7-9 to TRBJ1-1; TRBD1 matches at 7 bases. V lost 2 bases, J lost 4 bases, and 10 bases stayed unmatched. CDR1 SEHNR and CDR2 FQNEAQ come from the germline V gene (reference sequence). The CDR3 is 16 residues long. As DNA, the CDR3 is TGTGCCAGCAGCTTAACTGCGACAGGGTGGAGCACTGAAGCTTTCTTT. Translating gives CASSLTATGWSTEAFF.

This chain's CDR3 is CASTRTGSGEQYF. The CDR3 region has the DNA TGTGCCAGCACCAGGACAGGGTCGGGGGAGCAGTACTTC. The chain combines TRBV6-5 with TRBJ2-7; TRBD1 matches at 8 bases. Trimming took 7 bases from V and 7 from J; bases not matched to a gene: 9. CDR1 and CDR2 (germline): MNHEY, SVGAGI. There are 13 residues in the CDR3.

This rearrangement joins TRBV10-1 to TRBJ2-7; D unresolved. CDR3 length equals 12 residues. V lost 3 bases to trimming and J lost 2 bases, with 5 bases between them. Per the germline V gene, CDR1 is WNHNN and CDR2 is SYGVQD (reference sequence). The CDR3 loop reads CASSDSAYEQYF. The CDR3 bases are TGCGCCAGCAGTGATTCGGCCTACGAGCAGTACTTC.

V gene TRBV5-8 combines with J gene TRBJ1-5; D is undetermined. V was cut by 1 base and J by 3 bases, with 5 bases left in between. Germline CDR1 and CDR2: SGHTS and YDEGEE. The CDR3 length is 13 residues. CDR3 protein: CASSLFSNQPQHF. CDR3 coding DNA: TGTGCCAGCAGCTTGTTCTCCAATCAGCCCCAGCATTTT.

V is TRBV4-1 and J is TRBJ2-1, with D perhaps matching TRBD2 (6 bases). Germline V gene data show CDR1 as MGHRA and CDR2 as YSYEKL. V was trimmed by 4 bases and J by 5 bases, leaving 21 bases between them. The CDR3 is 17 residues long. The CDR3 sequence: CASSRRVAVRGDNEQFF. CDR3 sequence (DNA): TGCGCCAGCAGCCGTAGGGTAGCGGTCAGAGGGGACAATGAGCAGTTCTTC.

The chain carries TRBV18 and TRBJ2-1, with TRBD2 matching over 7 bases. Per germline, CDR1 KGHSH and CDR2 LQKENI. Germline trimming cut 4 bases from V and 3 bases from J; bases unmatched to any gene: 3. The CDR3 is 14 residues long. CDR3 in amino acids: CASSRTGGYNEQFF. CDR3 DNA: TGTGCCAGCTCACGCACGGGAGGCTACAATGAGCAGTTCTTC.